Listed here are 16 T cell receptor beta chains from one sample, sequenced in a study of persistence of HIV-infected CD4 T cells. The immunoSEQ assay was version 4, run in survey mode. The assay was immunoSEQ multiplex PCR, and TCRdb's table has in-frame clones only and misses some. Here the sample spans about 39,000 clones, roughly 84% being singletons. Overlapping HIV-1 Gag 15-mer peptides at 1 ug per peptide per mL were used. CD40L-negative CD69-negative CD45RO-high memory CD4+ T cells were sorted as populations depleted of antigen-responding cells. Antigens of these TCRs are unknown. This sample comprised cultured CD4+ T cells from PBMCs, obtained from a patient who received antiretroviral therapy. These receptors all stem from an adult with HIV. The donor label of this sample is uncertain.

The count of this clone is one. The rearrangement links TRBV1 to TRBJ2-1; the D call of TRBD1 is as the table states it, not checked on the DNA. TRBV1 is assigned pseudogene status. There are 17 residues in the CDR3. CDR3 region: CTSSARTGQVGFNEQFF. CDR3 nucleotides: TGCACCAGCAGCGCTCGGACTGGACAGGTAGGGTTCAATGAGCAGTTCTTC.

The rearrangement links TRBV5-1 to TRBJ2-2; D gene unclear. The CDR3 consists of 13 residues. The germline V and J ends were trimmed by 4 bases and 1 base, with 5 bases remaining between them. CDR1 SGHRS and CDR2 YFSETQ come from the germline V gene. The CDR3 DNA sequence: TGCGCCAGCAGCCCACGGAACACCGGGGAGCTGTTTTTT. Its translation: CASSPRNTGELFF.

This clone was observed a handful of times. The gene calls are TRBV12-3 or TRBV12-4 and TRBJ2-3; 7 bases agree with TRBD1. Unmatched junction bases numbered 5, after V lost 7 bases and J lost 4 bases. This CDR3 is 13 amino acids long. CDR3 region: CASNNRGPDTQYF. CDR3 sequence (DNA): TGTGCCAGCAACAATAGGGGGCCAGATACGCAGTATTTT.

The chain joins TRBV28 to TRBJ1-5; 7 nucleotides agree with TRBD1. CDR1 MDHEN and CDR2 SYDVKM come from the germline V gene. The CDR3 sequence is 14 residues long. J lost 7 bases, V lost 7 bases, and 10 bases had no gene match. The CDR3 region is CASTTGQEWQPQHF. The CDR3 region has the DNA TGTGCCAGCACCACCGGACAGGAGTGGCAGCCCCAGCATTTT.

V gene TRBV15 combines with J gene TRBJ2-5, with a possible D match to TRBD1 (6 bases). The V gene's germline CDR1 is LNHNV and CDR2 YYDKDF (reference sequence). Between the trimmed V and J ends, which lost 4 bases and 7 bases, there was a span of 13 bases. The CDR3 totals 13 residues. As DNA, the CDR3 is TGTGCCACCAGCAAACAGAAAGGGGGGACCCAGTACTTC. It is translated as CATSKQKGGTQYF.

J is TRBJ2-6 and V is TRBV7-9; the D is unclear. Per the germline V gene, CDR1 is SEHNR and CDR2 is FQNEAQ (reference sequence). V lost 4 bases, J lost 0 bases, and 7 bases lay in between. The CDR3 spans 15 residues. The CDR3 reads CASSWESSGANVLTF. CDR3 bases: TGTGCCAGCAGCTGGGAAAGCTCTGGGGCCAACGTCCTGACTTTC.

The chain combines TRBV28 with TRBJ2-1; 9 bases agree with TRBD2. This CDR3 contains 15 residues. The ends lost 5 bases at V and 7 bases at J; junction bases unmatched: 9. Germline loops: CDR1 MDHEN, CDR2 SYDVKM. DNA for the CDR3: TGTGCCAGCAGTCGCGGGGGGGCCGGGGAGAATGAGCAGTTCTTC. Its protein is CASSRGGAGENEQFF.

The rearrangement joins TRBV29-1 to TRBJ2-7, with 9 bases aligning to TRBD1. Trimming removed 4 bases from V and 5 bases from J; junction bases left unmatched: 0. The germline V gene has CDR1 SQVTM and CDR2 ANQGSEA. The CDR3 sequence is 11 residues long. The CDR3 protein is CSVGTGDEQYF. The CDR3 DNA is TGCAGCGTTGGGACAGGGGACGAGCAGTACTTC.

The chain combines TRBV7-9 with TRBJ1-4; D perhaps matches TRBD1 (6 bases). The CDR3 is 15 amino acids. The V and J ends lost 2 bases and 8 bases respectively, with 15 bases between them. Germline V CDR1 and CDR2: SEHNR, FQNEAQ (reference sequence). This CDR3 is CASSLTGKGNEKLFF. CDR3 sequence (DNA): TGTGCCAGCAGCTTAACAGGGAAGGGAAACGAAAAACTGTTTTTT.

Comment on this clone: The sample holds other DNA sequences that translate to the same CDR3. The chain recombines TRBV6-5 with TRBJ1-2; no firm D call. The germline CDR1 and CDR2 sequences are MNHEY and SVGAGI. V gave up 2 bases and J gave up 4 bases, with 8 bases separating them. The CDR3 has 13 residues. The CDR3 protein is CASSYRQFYGYTF. As DNA, the CDR3 is TGTGCCAGCAGTTACCGGCAGTTCTATGGCTACACCTTC.

The chain uses TRBV2 and TRBJ1-1, with TRBD1 as a possible D gene (5 bases). Trimming pared 2 bases from V and 9 bases from J, leaving 10 bases between. This CDR3 is 12 amino acids long. The germline gives CDR1 SNHLY, CDR2 FYNNEI. CDR3: CASSETDRKAFF. CDR3 DNA: TGTGCCAGCAGTGAAACCGACAGAAAAGCTTTCTTT.

The chain links TRBV18 to TRBJ1-1, with 9 bases lining up with TRBD1. Looked up from germline, CDR1 is KGHSH and CDR2 is LQKENI. Unmatched junction bases numbered 3, after V lost 3 bases and J lost 1 base. The CDR3 has 15 amino acids. Written as DNA, the CDR3 is TGTGCCAGCTCACCCGGGACAGGGCGGAACACTGAAGCTTTCTTT. It yields the protein CASSPGTGRNTEAFF.

The chain uses TRBV28 and TRBJ2-7; 7 positions match TRBD1. From germline, CDR1 is MDHEN and CDR2 SYDVKM. After removal of 5 bases from V and 3 bases from J, the junction contained 7 bases not matched to a gene. The CDR3 sequence is 14 residues long. This chain's CDR3 is CASSRPGQSYEQYF. DNA of the CDR3: TGTGCCAGCAGTCGGCCGGGACAGAGCTACGAGCAGTACTTC.

This clone was recorded only once. The sample carries other DNA sequences with the same CDR3. The rearrangement uses TRBV2 and TRBJ2-3; D is ambiguous. V was cut by 4 bases and J by 2 bases, with 4 bases left in between. The CDR3 extends over 12 amino acids. Germline V gene lookup returns CDR1 SNHLY and CDR2 FYNNEI. Here the CDR3 DNA reads TGTGCCAGCAGTGTGGCCACAGATACGCAGTATTTT. This encodes CASSVATDTQYF.

This chain uses TRBV7-3 with TRBJ2-7; D perhaps matches TRBD1 (5 bases). V lost 5 bases to trimming and J lost 3 bases, with 20 bases between them. The CDR3 loop spans 16 amino acids. Germline V CDR1 and CDR2: SGHTA, FQGTGA. The CDR3 DNA reads as TGTGCCAGCAGCCGCCGGCGTAAAGGGGAATTCTACGAGCAGTACTTC. Encoded protein: CASSRRRKGEFYEQYF.

The chain couples TRBV7-3 to TRBJ2-7; 8 bases agree with TRBD1. This CDR3 is 13 amino acids long. The germline V gene encodes CDR1 SGHTA and CDR2 FQGTGA. The V and J ends lost 4 bases and 7 bases, in that order; junction bases with no gene match: 6. The CDR3 loop reads CASSWQGAGEQYF. CDR3 DNA: TGTGCCAGCAGCTGGCAGGGGGCAGGAGAGCAGTACTTC.